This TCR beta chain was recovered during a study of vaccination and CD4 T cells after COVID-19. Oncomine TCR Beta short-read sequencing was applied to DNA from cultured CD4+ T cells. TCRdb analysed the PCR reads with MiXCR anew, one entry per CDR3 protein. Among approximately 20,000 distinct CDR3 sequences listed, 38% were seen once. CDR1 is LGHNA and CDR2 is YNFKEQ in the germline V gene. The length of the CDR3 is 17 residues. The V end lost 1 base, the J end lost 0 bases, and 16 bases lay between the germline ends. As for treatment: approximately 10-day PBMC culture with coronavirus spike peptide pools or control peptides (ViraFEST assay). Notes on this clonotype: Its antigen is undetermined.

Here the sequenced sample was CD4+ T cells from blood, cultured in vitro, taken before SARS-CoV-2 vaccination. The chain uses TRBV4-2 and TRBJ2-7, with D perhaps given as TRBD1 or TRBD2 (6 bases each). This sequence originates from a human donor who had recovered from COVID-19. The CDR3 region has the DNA TGTGCCAGCAGCCAAGTTCCGGGGGCAGCAATCTCCTACGAGCAGTACTTC. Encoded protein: CASSQVPGAAISYEQYF.